A single sample gave rise to the 22 T cell receptor beta chains below, sequenced in a study of CD8+CD57+ T cells in acquired aplastic anemia (dated by TCRdb to the late 2010s). The patients picked for sequencing were ones in whom flow cytometry had shown an expansion of CD8+CD57+ cells. The run used an Illumina HiSeq 2000. Genomic DNA served as template for TCR beta VDJ combination and CDR3 sequence profiling. TCRdb ran its own pipeline on the public reads, namely fastp trimming at Q25 and MiXCR clone calling, and kept in-frame beta chains. Duplicate CDR3 protein sequences are folded into a single record with the most common DNA and genes. The table for this sample lists hundreds of thousands of distinct CDR3 sequences; around a third of them were counted only once. Less than 0.85% of the sample comes from the top ten. The specimen sequenced was sorted CD4+, CD8+, or CD8+CD57+ T cells (not recorded which) from PBMCs. These receptor sequences come from a human donor with aplastic anemia.

J is TRBJ1-2 and V is TRBV7-6; D perhaps matches TRBD1 (6 bases). The CDR3 length is 16 residues. V shed 5 bases and J shed 4 bases, with 20 bases lying between them. Germline CDR1 and CDR2: SGHVS and FNYEAQ. CDR3 loop: CASSATGGEVRYGYTF. The CDR3 DNA sequence: TGTGCCAGCAGCGCGACAGGTGGGGAAGTTCGCTATGGCTACACCTTC. Based on the CDR3 plus reference TRBV7-6 and TRBJ1-2, the full variable domain is GAGVSQSPRYKVTKRGQDVALRCDPISGHVSLYWYRQALGQGPEFLTYFNYEAQQDKSGLPNDRFSAERPEGSISTLTIQRTEQRDSAMYRCASSATGGEVRYGYTFGSGTRLTVV.

The chain's CDR3 is CASSLVGAEDEKLFF. CDR3 DNA sequence: TGTGCCAGCAGCTTAGTGGGGGCCGAAGACGAAAAACTGTTTTTT. This rearrangement joins TRBV25-1 to TRBJ1-4, with D tentatively TRBD1 (6 bases). In germline, CDR1 is MGHDK, CDR2 SYGVNS. The CDR3 sequence is 15 residues long. The germline V and J ends were trimmed by 6 bases and 8 bases, with 19 bases remaining between them.

This clonotype was counted many times. The chain is built from TRBV20-1 and TRBJ1-2; D gene ambiguous. The length of the CDR3 is 12 residues. Germline CDR1 and CDR2: DFQATT and SNEGSKA (reference sequence). V lost 5 bases and J 4 bases, leaving 11 bases between the germline ends. CDR3 protein: CSADDITYGYTF. The CDR3 DNA reads as TGCAGTGCTGATGACATCACCTATGGCTACACCTTC.

As for this clonotype: A read error may be the cause here, since a much bigger clone is one base away. The chain joins TRBV19 to TRBJ1-5; TRBD1 is a possible D gene (6 bases). The CDR3 sequence is 15 residues long. Trimming took off 6 bases at V and 1 base at J, with 13 bases between the two ends. Germline V gene sequence: CDR1 LNHDA, CDR2 SQIVND (reference sequence). CDR3 loop: CASREAGVSNQPQHF. CDR3 sequence (DNA): TGTGCCAGTAGAGAGGCAGGGGTAAGCAATCAGCCCCAGCATTTT.

At least ten counts were recorded for this clonotype. The genes are TRBV2 and TRBJ2-1; D not resolved. V was clipped by 1 base and J by 5 bases, with 3 bases between them. This CDR3 comprises 12 residues. Germline CDR1 reads SNHLY; CDR2 reads FYNNEI. The CDR3: CASSEEHNEQFF. CDR3 DNA: TGTGCCAGCAGTGAAGAACACAATGAGCAGTTCTTC.

With regard to this clonotype: A single base separates this from a much larger clone, so it may be a read error. This rearrangement joins TRBV2 to TRBJ2-7; D gene ambiguous. The germline gives CDR1 SNHLY, CDR2 FYNNEI. Trimming cost V 4 bases and J 3 bases, with 7 bases left between them. The CDR3 spans 12 residues. In nucleotides, the CDR3 is TGTGCCAGCAGTGGAGCGCTCTACGAGCAGTACTTC. Residues: CASSGALYEQYF.

This clonotype was counted between two and nine times. CDR3 DNA: TGTGCCTGGAGCCTGAACACTGAAGCTTTCTTT. Translated, it gives CAWSLNTEAFF. The chain uses TRBV30 and TRBJ1-1; no clear D gene. Between the trimmed V and J ends, which lost 3 bases and 0 bases, there was a span of 2 bases. Germline CDR1 and CDR2: GTSNPN and SVGIG (reference sequence). The CDR3 extends over 11 amino acids.

Turning to this clonotype: A much larger clone lies one base from this, so it may be a read error. A read error is likely, as this CDR3 ends without the conserved phenylalanine or tryptophan. The chain has TRBV19 and TRBJ1-2, with 12 bases identical to TRBD1. This CDR3 contains 16 residues. J lost 2 bases, V lost 4 bases, and 5 bases had no gene match. Germline lookup yields CDR1 LNHDA and CDR2 SQIVND (reference sequence). This CDR3 is CASSTPGTGGNYGYTL. CDR3 sequence (DNA): TGTGCCAGTAGTACCCCCGGGACAGGGGGCAACTATGGCTACACCCTC.

This clonotype was detected ten times or more. This sequence joins TRBV10-3 and TRBJ2-3; 7 bases match TRBD2. V trimming: 4 bases; J trimming: 4 bases; junction bases outside the gene matches: 8. This CDR3 spans 15 amino acids. Germline V gene data show CDR1 as ENHRY and CDR2 as SYGVKD. CDR3 nucleotide sequence: TGTGCCATCAGTGCGTCTAGCGGAACGGCAGATACGCAGTATTTT. It specifies CAISASSGTADTQYF.

This clonotype was counted ten times or more. This chain joins TRBV7-9 and TRBJ2-7; D not resolved. Germline assignment: CDR1 SEHNR and CDR2 FQNEAQ (reference sequence). The V end lost 1 base, the J end lost 5 bases, and 6 bases lay between the germline ends. CDR3 length: 12 amino acids. CDR3 nucleotides: TGTGCCAGCAGCTTAGATTTCGACGAGCAGTACTTC. It is translated as CASSLDFDEQYF.

The genes are TRBV4-3 and TRBJ2-3; 9 nucleotides match TRBD2. Per germline, CDR1 LGHNA and CDR2 YSLEER. The length of the CDR3 is 16 residues. V lost 1 base to trimming and J lost 2 bases; unmatched junction nucleotides: 4. The CDR3 protein is CASSQGLAGHTDTQYF. The CDR3 DNA sequence: TGCGCCAGCAGCCAAGGCCTAGCGGGGCACACAGATACGCAGTATTTT.

This clonotype was observed a few times. This chain's CDR3 is CASSYLGPDLYEQYF. The CDR3 DNA sequence: TGTGCCAGCAGTTACCTCGGTCCGGATCTCTACGAGCAGTACTTC. The chain has TRBV6-5 and TRBJ2-7, with D hard to call. Germline V gene sequence: CDR1 MNHEY, CDR2 SVGAGI. V lost 2 bases and J 3 bases, leaving 14 bases between the germline ends. The CDR3 runs 15 residues.

At least ten counts were recorded for this clonotype. The chain carries TRBV5-1 and TRBJ2-7; D gene uncertain. This CDR3 has 12 residues. Germline CDR1 is SGHRS and CDR2 is YFSETQ. The CDR3: CASSVPNYEQYF. The CDR3, as DNA: TGCGCAAGTTCGGTCCCAAACTACGAGCAGTACTTC.

This clonotype has just a few counts. Being one base from a much bigger clone, this may be a read error. J is TRBJ1-2 and V is TRBV20-1; D is ambiguous. The CDR3 consists of 13 residues. Germline assignment: CDR1 DFQATT and CDR2 SNEGSKA (reference sequence). The CDR3 here is CSAHPTRSYDYTF. The CDR3 DNA sequence: TGCAGTGCACACCCAACCAGAAGCTATGACTACACCTTC.

This clonotype turned up a few times. The chain links TRBV18 to TRBJ1-2; no reliable D call. V was shortened by 3 bases and J by 6 bases, with 14 bases between the two germline ends. The length of the CDR3 is 14 residues. Germline V CDR1 and CDR2: KGHSH, LQKENI. The CDR3 DNA reads as TGTGCCAGCTCACCTAGTGAAGGGTCGCATGGCTACACCTTC. Translating it yields CASSPSEGSHGYTF.

CDR3: CASTDDVDRARADEQYF. CDR3 bases: TGTGCCAGCACCGACGATGTGGACAGGGCAAGGGCCGACGAGCAGTACTTC. The chain carries TRBV25-1 and TRBJ2-7, with 8 bases identical to TRBD1. Germline CDR1 reads MGHDK; CDR2 reads SYGVNS. The CDR3 is 17 amino acids. J was trimmed by 5 bases and V by 7 bases; bases with no gene match: 19.

The V gene is TRBV20-1, the J gene TRBJ1-6; 9 bases align to TRBD1. This CDR3 comprises 20 residues. The germline V gene has CDR1 DFQATT and CDR2 SNEGSKA (reference sequence). Germline trimming cut 3 bases from V and 9 bases from J; bases unmatched to any gene: 24. In DNA form, the CDR3 reads TGCAGTGCTAGTTCGGTCGCTAACCCCGGGACAGGGTGGTCCCCTTCACCCCTCCACTTT. The encoded protein is CSASSVANPGTGWSPSPLHF.

This clonotype was recorded many times. The chain links TRBV15 to TRBJ1-6; D is uncertain. Germline V gene lookup returns CDR1 LNHNV and CDR2 YYDKDF (reference sequence). V dropped 8 bases and J dropped 4 bases, with 9 bases sitting between them. The CDR3 sequence is 13 residues long. CDR3 DNA: TGTGCCACCCGGGGAAAGTATAATTCACCCCTCCACTTT. Protein product: CATRGKYNSPLHF.

The J gene is TRBJ2-7, the V gene TRBV12-3 or TRBV12-4; 7 bases align to TRBD2. Germline trimming cut 3 bases from V and 3 bases from J; bases unmatched to any gene: 2. The CDR3 runs 13 residues. This CDR3 reads CASSFSGVYEQYF. As DNA, the CDR3 is TGTGCCAGCAGTTTCAGCGGGGTCTACGAGCAGTACTTC.

This clonotype was observed at least ten times. The chain couples TRBV7-8 to TRBJ2-1; D gene unclear. Germline CDR1 SGHVS, CDR2 FQNEAQ. The germline V and J ends were trimmed by 1 base and 10 bases, with 14 bases remaining between them. This CDR3 is 14 amino acids long. The CDR3 loop is CASSLVGLAIEQFF. The CDR3 coding sequence is TGTGCCAGCAGCTTAGTTGGGTTGGCGATCGAGCAGTTCTTC.

Remarks on this clonotype: A read error may explain this, as a much larger clone is one base away. The rearrangement links TRBV19 to TRBJ1-1; D possibly corresponds to TRBD1 (6 bases). CDR1 is LNHDA, CDR2 SQIVND, per germline (reference sequence). The CDR3 sequence is 15 residues long. CDR3 protein: CAGSIQFRGATEAFF. CDR3 coding DNA: TGTGCCGGTAGTATCCAATTTCGGGGGGCCACTGAAGCTTTCTTT. The entire variable domain, with the rest obtained from reference TRBV19 and TRBJ1-1, is as follows: DGGITQSPKYLFRKEGQNVTLSCEQNLNHDAMYWYRQDPGQGLRLIYYSQIVNDFQKGDIAEGYSVSREKKESFPLTVTSAQKNPTAFYLCAGSIQFRGATEAFFGQGTRLTVV.

This clonotype showed up many times. The gene calls are TRBV14 and TRBJ2-7; 8 nucleotides line up with TRBD1. The CDR3 runs to 13 residues. With V trimmed by 6 bases and J by 3 bases, 4 bases remained unmatched. Germline V gene data show CDR1 as SGHDN and CDR2 as FVKESK. CDR3 region: CASRHDRGYEQYF. Here the CDR3 DNA reads TGTGCCAGCAGGCACGACAGGGGCTACGAGCAGTACTTC.